Listed below are T cell receptor beta chains from one sample, sequenced in a study of blood T cell repertoires in COVID-19. Clones were read by immunoSEQ multiplex PCR, and TCRdb kept only the in-frame ones, dropping some. The profile shows more than 40,000 clones, around 86% of them singletons. The sample consisted of peripheral blood. These receptors originate from an elderly woman with acute or convalescent COVID-19. Each CDR3 is given with its conserved first and last residue. Each record gives: J gene, D gene, clone size, V gene, CDR3 DNA, CDR3 protein. D genes are given only for firm matches. A clone size is listed for some rows: how often the clone was seen (once, few, many), or a class if it is expanded.

TRBJ1-1 TRBD1 - TRBV11-2 TGTGCCAGCAGCTTAGGGACAGGGAGTACTGAAGCTTTCTTT CASSLGTGSTEAFF
TRBJ2-2 - - TRBV12-3/TRBV12-4 TGTGCCAGCAGTTCGCAGGGTACCGGGGAGCTGTTTTTT CASSSQGTGELFF
TRBJ1-3 TRBD1 - TRBV3-1/TRBV3-2 TGTGCCAGCAGCCAGGGACAGGGGTTAAACACCATATATTTT CASSQGQGLNTIYF
TRBJ1-2 - - TRBV7-8 TGTGCCAGCAGCTCAAGAAGGCAGGGTAATGGCTACACCTTC CASSSRRQGNGYTF
TRBJ1-2 TRBD1 once TRBV28 TGTGCCAGCAGCTTCTCCGGGACAGGGATTCAGGGGGATCATGGCTACACCTTC CASSFSGTGIQGDHGYTF
TRBJ1-5 - few TRBV28 TGTGCCAGCAGTTCGGGACTGCAGAATCAGCCCCAGCATTTT CASSSGLQNQPQHF
TRBJ2-2 TRBD2 - TRBV6-4 TGTGCCAGCAGACGGACTAGCGGCCCCGGGGAGCTGTTTTTT CASRRTSGPGELFF
TRBJ2-5 TRBD1 once TRBV5-1 TGCGCCAGCAGCTCGCAGGGACAGAATTTAGAGACCCAGTACTTC CASSSQGQNLETQYF
TRBJ1-3 - - TRBV7-8 TGTGCCAGCAGCTCCTACCGGAGAGACTCTGGAAACACCATATATTTT CASSSYRRDSGNTIYF
TRBJ1-1 - - TRBV18 TGTGCCAGCTCACCTTGGACAGCCCAAGGGGGCACTGAAGCTTTCTTT CASSPWTAQGGTEAFF
TRBJ1-3 - - TRBV4-2 TGTGCCAGCAGCCAAGATTTGGCCAGGGGAGGAAACACCATATATTTT CASSQDLARGGNTIYF
TRBJ2-7 TRBD1 - TRBV2 TGTGCCAGCAGTTCGATTCAGGGGGTCACCTACGAGCAGTACTTC CASSSIQGVTYEQYF
TRBJ2-7 TRBD2 - TRBV5-1 TGCGCCAGCAGCTCCGGGACTAGCGGGGTAACTTACGAGCAGTACTTC CASSSGTSGVTYEQYF
TRBJ1-3 - - TRBV10-3 TGTGCCATCATGGGGACTTCTGGAAACACCATATATTTT CAIMGTSGNTIYF
TRBJ2-7 TRBD1 - TRBV6-6 TGTGCCAGCAGTTACTCCGGGACAGGGGATAAGCAGTACTTC CASSYSGTGDKQYF
TRBJ1-2 - - TRBV30 TGTGCCTGGAGTGACCCAAAGTGGAGACTTTCACGGGGGGACTATGGCTACACCTTC CAWSDPKWRLSRGDYGYTF
TRBJ1-2 - - TRBV20-1 TGCAGTGCCCGGCGGGGTCATGGCTACACCTTC CSARRGHGYTF
TRBJ2-7 - - TRBV7-9 TGTGCCAGCAGAGAGGACACCTCCTACGAGCAGTACTTC CASREDTSYEQYF
TRBJ1-6 TRBD1 - TRBV30 TGTGCCTGGGCAGCCGGGACAGGGGGCGGTTCACCCCTCCACTTT CAWAAGTGGGSPLHF
TRBJ1-6 TRBD1 once TRBV10-3 TGTGCCATCAGTGAAGACGACAGGGGAGATTCACCCCTCCACTTT CAISEDDRGDSPLHF
TRBJ2-7 TRBD1 - TRBV2 TGTGCCAGCAGTGTCCCGGGACAGGTCTCCTACGAGCAGTACTTC CASSVPGQVSYEQYF
TRBJ1-6 - - TRBV19 TGTGCCAGTAAAGAGGGGGACTATAATTCACCCCTCCACTTT CASKEGDYNSPLHF
TRBJ2-2 - - TRBV5-1 TGCGCCAGCGACGACAGGCCGAACACCGGGGAGCTGTTTTTT CASDDRPNTGELFF
TRBJ2-5 TRBD2 - TRBV11-2 TGTGCCAGCAGCCCCATGGCGGGGGGAGAGACCCAGTACTTC CASSPMAGGETQYF
TRBJ1-1 TRBD1 few TRBV6-1 TGTGCCAGCAGTGAAGGACAGGGTCGGGAAGCTTTCTTT CASSEGQGREAFF
TRBJ2-7 - - TRBV6-1 TGTGCCAGCAGTGAAACAGTCTCCTACGAGCAGTACTTC CASSETVSYEQYF
TRBJ2-7 TRBD1 - TRBV27 TGTGCCAGCAGTACGGGACAGGGGAAAATCTACGAGCAGTACTTC CASSTGQGKIYEQYF
TRBJ2-7 TRBD2 - TRBV10-3 TGTGCCATCAGCCCGGGAAGCGGGACTCACCTCTACGAGCAGTACTTC CAISPGSGTHLYEQYF
TRBJ1-5 - - TRBV6-4 TGTGCCAGCAGTGACTCGATCGGCGACAGGAGGTTGGACAATCAGCCCCAGCATTTT CASSDSIGDRRLDNQPQHF
TRBJ2-7 - - TRBV12-2 TGTGCAAGCCGCTCCCTGGACAGGTCCTACGAGCAGTACTTC CASRSLDRSYEQYF
TRBJ1-1 - - TRBV2 TGTGCCAGCAGAGCACAGGGATCCACTGAAGCTTTCTTT CASRAQGSTEAFF
TRBJ1-2 - - TRBV11-2 TGTGCCAGCAGCATAACCCAGGGGTGGGTTGGCTACACCTTC CASSITQGWVGYTF
TRBJ1-1 - - TRBV6-5 TGTGCCAGCAGTTACCGGGGTCTCATGAACACTGAAGCTTTCTTT CASSYRGLMNTEAFF
TRBJ2-7 - - TRBV5-1 TGCGCCAGCAGCTTGAATTCAGCGAGCTCCTACGAGCAGTACTTC CASSLNSASSYEQYF
TRBJ1-1 - - TRBV5-4 TGTGCCAGCAGCTTGGCCGGGGGGCCTGAAGCTTTCTTT CASSLAGGPEAFF
TRBJ1-4 - - TRBV7-9 TGTGCCAGCAGCAACAGGGTTGCGGGGGAACATGAAAAACTGTTTTTT CASSNRVAGEHEKLFF
TRBJ1-2 - - TRBV7-9 TGTGCCAGCAGCCAATCCGGGGGGACCAACTATGGCTACACCTTC CASSQSGGTNYGYTF
TRBJ1-6 TRBD1 - TRBV18 TGTGCCAGCTCACGCGAGGCCCGACAGGGGGTGATTAATTCACCCCTCCACTTT CASSREARQGVINSPLHF
TRBJ2-3 - - TRBV19 TGTGCCAGTAGCCCTATTAAGAGGGAAGATACGCAGTATTTT CASSPIKREDTQYF
TRBJ1-4 TRBD1 few TRBV6-2/TRBV6-3 TGTGCCAGCAGTTCGACAGGGATAGCGGAAAAACTGTTTTTT CASSSTGIAEKLFF
TRBJ2-3 - - TRBV25-1 TGTGCCAGCAGCCGGGACACCTTCTCTCGCACAGATACGCAGTATTTT CASSRDTFSRTDTQYF
TRBJ2-1 TRBD1 - TRBV29-1 TGCAGCGTTGAAGAAGAGGACAGGGGCGATGAGCAGTTCTTC CSVEEEDRGDEQFF